The T cell receptor beta chain described here comes from a study of EBV T-cell therapy then PD-1 blockade in nasopharyngeal carcinoma. Of note for this clone: The antigen remains unidentified.

The CDR3 contains 15 residues. The V gene's germline CDR1 is LGHNA and CDR2 YNFKEQ. The J segment lost 0 bases and the V segment lost 1 base, leaving 0 bases of the junction unmatched. The sample's time point: 266 days after commencement of treatment, after nivolumab therapy. Treatment defined: AdE1-LMPpoly-expanded autologous EBV-specific T-cell therapy followed by anti-PD-1 nivolumab. Assay used: immunoSEQ multiplex PCR; TCRdb lists only in-frame clones, some missing. Here the sample spans around 19,000 clones, around 80% being singletons. The V call is TRBV4-2, the J call TRBJ2-7, with 10 positions matching TRBD1. This sequence originates from a man in his forties or fifties with nasopharyngeal carcinoma. Material: CD8+ T cells from blood, obtained around day 240 from a patient whose treatment included autologous EBV-specific T cells and nivolumab. The CDR3 here is CASSQGTGGSYEQYF. The DNA of the CDR3 is TGTGCCAGCAGCCAAGGGACAGGGGGCTCCTACGAGCAGTACTTC.